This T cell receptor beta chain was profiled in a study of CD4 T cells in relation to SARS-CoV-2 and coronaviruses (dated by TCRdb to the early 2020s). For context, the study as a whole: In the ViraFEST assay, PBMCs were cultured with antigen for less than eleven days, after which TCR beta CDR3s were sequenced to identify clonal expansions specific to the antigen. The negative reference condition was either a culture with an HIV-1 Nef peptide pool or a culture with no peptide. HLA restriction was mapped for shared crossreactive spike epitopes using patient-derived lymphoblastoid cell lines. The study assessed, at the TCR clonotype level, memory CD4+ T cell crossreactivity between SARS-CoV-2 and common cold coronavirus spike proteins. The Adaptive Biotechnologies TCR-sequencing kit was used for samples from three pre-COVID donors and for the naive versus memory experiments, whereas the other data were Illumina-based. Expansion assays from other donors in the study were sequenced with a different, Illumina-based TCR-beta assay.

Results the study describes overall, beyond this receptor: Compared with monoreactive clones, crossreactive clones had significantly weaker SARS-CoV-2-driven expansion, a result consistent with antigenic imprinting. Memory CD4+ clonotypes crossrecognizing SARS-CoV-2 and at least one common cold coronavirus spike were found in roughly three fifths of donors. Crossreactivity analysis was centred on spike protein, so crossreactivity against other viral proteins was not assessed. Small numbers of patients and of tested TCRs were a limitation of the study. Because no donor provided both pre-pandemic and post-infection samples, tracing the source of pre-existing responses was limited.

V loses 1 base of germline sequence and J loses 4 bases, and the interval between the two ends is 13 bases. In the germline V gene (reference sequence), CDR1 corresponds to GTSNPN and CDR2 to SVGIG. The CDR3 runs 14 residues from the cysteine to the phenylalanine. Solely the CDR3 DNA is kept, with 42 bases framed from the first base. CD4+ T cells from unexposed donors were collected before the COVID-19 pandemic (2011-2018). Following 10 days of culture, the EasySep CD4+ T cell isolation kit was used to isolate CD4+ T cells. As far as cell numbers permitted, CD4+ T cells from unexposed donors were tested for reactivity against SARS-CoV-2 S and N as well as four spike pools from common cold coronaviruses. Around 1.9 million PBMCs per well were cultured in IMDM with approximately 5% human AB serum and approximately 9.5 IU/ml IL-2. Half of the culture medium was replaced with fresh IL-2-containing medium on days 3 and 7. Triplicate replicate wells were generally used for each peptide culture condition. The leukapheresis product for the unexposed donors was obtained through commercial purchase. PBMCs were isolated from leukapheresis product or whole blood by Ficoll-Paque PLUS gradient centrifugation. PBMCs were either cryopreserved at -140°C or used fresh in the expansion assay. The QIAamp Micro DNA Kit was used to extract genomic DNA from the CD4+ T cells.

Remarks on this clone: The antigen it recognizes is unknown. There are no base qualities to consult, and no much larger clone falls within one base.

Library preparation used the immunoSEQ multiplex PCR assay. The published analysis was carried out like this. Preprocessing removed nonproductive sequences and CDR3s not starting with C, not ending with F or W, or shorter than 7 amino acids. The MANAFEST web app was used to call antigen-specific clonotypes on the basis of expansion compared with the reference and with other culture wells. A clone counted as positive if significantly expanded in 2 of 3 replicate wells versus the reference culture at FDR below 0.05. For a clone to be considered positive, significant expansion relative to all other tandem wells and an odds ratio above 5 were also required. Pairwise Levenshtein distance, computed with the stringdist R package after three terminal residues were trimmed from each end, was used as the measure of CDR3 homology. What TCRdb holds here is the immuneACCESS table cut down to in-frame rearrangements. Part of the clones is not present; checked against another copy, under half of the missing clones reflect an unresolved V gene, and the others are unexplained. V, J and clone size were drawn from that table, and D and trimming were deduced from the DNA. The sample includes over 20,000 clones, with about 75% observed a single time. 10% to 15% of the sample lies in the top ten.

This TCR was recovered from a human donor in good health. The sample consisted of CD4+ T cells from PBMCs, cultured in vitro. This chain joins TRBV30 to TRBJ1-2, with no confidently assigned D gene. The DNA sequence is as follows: TGTGCCTGGAGTGCAGCTCATTCCGGCTATGGCTACACCTTC. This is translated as CAWSAAHSGYGYTF.